A single sample is the source of the 32 T cell receptor beta chains below, sequenced in a study of multiple sclerosis patients with progressive multifocal leukoencephalopathy. TCRdb keeps only in-frame clones here, not all; method: immunoSEQ multiplex PCR. The sample yields approximately 27,000 clones, 88% seen once. The time point here: before natalizumab initiation. Sequencing used PBMCs. The receptors originated from a human donor with multiple sclerosis.

The chain employs TRBV30 and TRBJ2-7, with D perhaps matching TRBD1 (5 bases). The CDR3 loop spans 11 amino acids. V was clipped by 3 bases and J by 5 bases, with 8 bases between them. Per germline, CDR1 GTSNPN and CDR2 SVGIG (reference sequence). Here the CDR3 reads CAWSREHEQYF. The CDR3 DNA follows: TGTGCCTGGAGCAGGGAACACGAGCAGTACTTC. Looking up the rest from reference TRBV30 and TRBJ2-7 gives the full variable domain: SQTIHQWPATLVQPVGSPLSLECTVEGTSNPNLYWYRQAAGRGLQLLFYSVGIGQISSEVPQNLSASRPQDRQFILSSKKLLLSDSGFYLCAWSREHEQYFGPGTRLTVT.

V usage is TRBV6-5 and J usage is TRBJ1-6; a weak D match, TRBD1 (6 bases). The V end lost 0 bases, the J end lost 10 bases, and 13 bases lay between the germline ends. The CDR3 has 15 residues. The germline V gene has CDR1 MNHEY and CDR2 SVGAGI. CDR3 coding DNA: TGTGCCAGCAGTTACTCGATTGCAGGGGTGTCACCCCTCCACTTT. Amino acids: CASSYSIAGVSPLHF.

The chain has TRBV4-1 and TRBJ1-1; TRBD1 matches 12 bases. Germline CDR1 is MGHRA and CDR2 is YSYEKL. The J segment lost 1 base and the V segment lost 1 base, leaving 7 bases of the junction unmatched. This CDR3 has 18 amino acids. CDR3 region: CASSQVGQGAKKNTEAFF. The CDR3 DNA reads as TGCGCCAGCAGCCAAGTGGGACAGGGGGCGAAGAAGAACACTGAAGCTTTCTTT.

J is TRBJ1-2 and V is TRBV18; the match to TRBD1 covers 9 bases. J gave up 5 bases and V 2 bases, and 0 bases lay outside the gene matches. The CDR3 extends over 13 amino acids. Germline V gene data show CDR1 as KGHSH and CDR2 as LQKENI. The CDR3 nucleotides read TGTGCCAGCTCACCAGACAGGGGGTATGGCTACACCTTC. As protein: CASSPDRGYGYTF.

The V gene is TRBV10-3, the J gene TRBJ1-2, with no clear D. V was cut by 8 bases and J by 3 bases, with 16 bases left in between. CDR3 size: 14 residues. Per germline, CDR1 ENHRY and CDR2 SYGVKD. In DNA form, the CDR3 reads TGTGCCATCTCTGGAAGGCGTACGGACTATGGCTACACCTTC. As protein: CAISGRRTDYGYTF.

The genes are TRBV28 and TRBJ1-2; possible D gene TRBD1, 6 bases. Germline V lookup: CDR1 MDHEN, CDR2 SYDVKM. V gave up 3 bases and J gave up 10 bases, with 15 bases separating them. The CDR3 has 13 residues. Written as DNA, the CDR3 is TGTGCCAGCAGTTTGCGGGGGGCGGCTTCCTACACCTTC. This sequence encodes CASSLRGAASYTF.

The CDR3 is CASSQDQGGTEQFF. The CDR3 nucleotides read TGCGCCAGCAGCCAAGATCAGGGGGGGACCGAGCAGTTCTTC. V and J are TRBV4-1 and TRBJ2-1; possibly TRBD1 or TRBD2 for D (7 bases each). CDR1 is MGHRA, CDR2 YSYEKL, per germline. With 0 bases removed from V and 10 bases from J, the gap between germline ends came to 13 bases. This CDR3 region has 14 residues.

The rearrangement links TRBV7-9 to TRBJ2-7; 8 positions agree with TRBD1. The germline V gene has CDR1 SEHNR and CDR2 FQNEAQ (reference sequence). The CDR3 is 15 residues long. V shed 5 bases and J 0 bases; nucleotides not matched to a gene: 6. The CDR3 here is CASSRGTGTSYEQYF. CDR3 DNA sequence: TGTGCCAGCAGCCGGGGGACAGGAACCTCCTACGAGCAGTACTTC. Filled out from reference TRBV7-9 and TRBJ2-7, the complete variable domain reads DTGVSQNPRHKITKRGQNVTFRCDPISEHNRLYWYRQTLGQGPEFLTYFQNEAQLEKSRLLSDRFSAERPKGSFSTLEIQRTEQGDSAMYLCASSRGTGTSYEQYFGPGTRLTVT.

The chain has TRBV6-1 and TRBJ2-4, with D possibly matching TRBD1 (5 bases). Trimming shortened V by 6 bases and J by 8 bases, and 14 bases separated the two germline ends. Germline assignment: CDR1 MNHNS and CDR2 SASEGT. The CDR3 runs 13 residues. The CDR3 loop reads CASRERVRDIQYF. For the CDR3, the DNA is TGTGCCAGCAGGGAAAGGGTCAGGGACATTCAGTACTTC.

The chain joins TRBV28 to TRBJ2-3; TRBD1 aligns across 9 bases. The J call may be mistaken, given a closer DNA end match to TRBJ1-5. This CDR3 region has 18 residues. Looked up from germline, CDR1 is MDHEN and CDR2 is SYDVKM. The CDR3 nucleotides are TGTGCCAGCAGTTTGCCTGTGCGGACAGGGGTGATCACAGATACGCAGCATTTT. This translates into CASSLPVRTGVITDTQHF.

The chain couples TRBV4-1 to TRBJ2-2; D not certain. This CDR3 spans 14 amino acids. The ends were cut back, 0 bases at V and 7 bases at J, with 9 bases in the middle. Germline CDR1 MGHRA, CDR2 YSYEKL. The CDR3 protein is CASSQEAKVGELFF. CDR3 DNA: TGCGCCAGCAGCCAAGAGGCAAAAGTCGGGGAGCTGTTTTTT.

The rearrangement uses TRBV5-1 and TRBJ2-3; 15 bases line up with TRBD2. CDR3 length equals 18 residues. From germline, CDR1 is SGHRS and CDR2 YFSETQ. J gave up 2 bases and V 3 bases, and 7 bases lay outside the gene matches. CDR3 amino acids: CASSSGLAGGPNTDTQYF. The CDR3 nucleotides read TGCGCCAGCAGCTCAGGACTAGCGGGGGGGCCAAACACAGATACGCAGTATTTT.

This rearrangement joins TRBV2 to TRBJ1-3; D remains ambiguous. This CDR3 region has 11 residues. V lost 6 bases, J lost 4 bases, and 4 bases lay in between. From germline, CDR1 is SNHLY and CDR2 FYNNEI. CDR3 residues: CASSGGNTIYF. The CDR3 DNA follows: TGTGCCAGCAGCGGCGGAAACACCATATATTTT.

CDR3 nucleotide sequence: TGTGCCAGCAGTTTATCGGGAGGGCGAGTTGGCGATGGCTACACCTTC. It yields the protein CASSLSGGRVGDGYTF. The chain links TRBV27 to TRBJ1-2; no clear D gene. The V end lost 0 bases, the J end lost 6 bases, and 17 bases lay between the germline ends. Germline V gene lookup returns CDR1 MNHEY and CDR2 SMNVEV (reference sequence). The CDR3 totals 16 residues.

The gene calls are TRBV27 and TRBJ2-6; the D gene is possibly TRBD1 (6 bases). V gave up 5 bases and J gave up 1 base, with 15 bases separating them. The CDR3 runs 17 residues. The germline V gene encodes CDR1 MNHEY and CDR2 SMNVEV (reference sequence). The CDR3 here is CASSPADSSSGANVLTF. As DNA, the CDR3 is TGTGCCAGCAGTCCAGCGGACAGTAGTTCTGGGGCCAACGTCCTGACTTTC.

The rearrangement uses TRBV5-1 and TRBJ2-5; D possibly corresponds to TRBD1 (5 bases). The CDR3 covers 14 residues. The V end was cut by 0 bases, the J end by 5 bases, with 11 bases between. Germline values: CDR1 SGHRS, CDR2 YFSETQ. The CDR3 here is CASSLEAGLETQYF. The CDR3 coding sequence is TGCGCCAGCAGCTTGGAGGCAGGGCTTGAGACCCAGTACTTC.

The chain couples TRBV4-2 to TRBJ2-4; 9 bases line up with TRBD2. The CDR3 runs to 19 residues. V lost 0 bases and J lost 6; bases outside the gene matches: 15. The germline V gene has CDR1 LGHNA and CDR2 YNFKEQ. The CDR3: CASSQDLAASGASRNIQYF. CDR3 sequence (DNA): TGTGCCAGCAGCCAAGATCTCGCGGCTAGCGGGGCCTCCAGAAACATTCAGTACTTC.

This clone was counted a single time. The chain employs TRBV7-6 and TRBJ1-4, with unresolved D. CDR3 length: 13 amino acids. The germline V gene has CDR1 SGHVS and CDR2 FNYEAQ. V shed 5 bases and J shed 8 bases, with 12 bases lying between them. The CDR3 here is CASSLAQGEKLFF. The CDR3 DNA sequence: TGTGCCAGCAGCCTCGCCCAAGGGGAAAAACTGTTTTTT.

V gene TRBV4-2 combines with J gene TRBJ1-2, with D maybe TRBD1 (5 bases). This CDR3 is built from 15 residues. CDR1 and CDR2 from the germline V gene are LGHNA and YNFKEQ. V was clipped by 4 bases and J by 6 bases, with 18 bases between them. The CDR3 sequence is CASSRVTSEGNGYTF. The CDR3 DNA reads TGTGCCAGCAGCCGTGTTACATCTGAGGGGAATGGCTACACCTTC.

The chain joins TRBV11-3 to TRBJ2-1; D assignment may be TRBD1 or TRBD2 (5 bases each). Trimming pared 1 base from V and 10 bases from J, leaving 11 bases between. The CDR3 runs to 13 residues. Germline V lookup: CDR1 SGHNT, CDR2 YENEEA. The CDR3 protein is CASSLGYRDEQFF. The CDR3 nucleotides are TGTGCCAGCAGCTTAGGTTACCGGGACGAGCAGTTCTTC.

This rearrangement joins TRBV9 to TRBJ2-2; D is unresolved. Germline V gives CDR1 SGDLS, CDR2 YYNGEE. The CDR3 loop spans 14 amino acids. Trimming pared 1 base from V and 2 bases from J, leaving 6 bases between. Here the CDR3 reads CASSVKVNTGELFF. Written as DNA, the CDR3 is TGTGCCAGCAGCGTAAAGGTTAACACCGGGGAGCTGTTTTTT.

The chain carries TRBV6-5 and TRBJ2-7; D call uncertain. In germline, CDR1 is MNHEY, CDR2 SVGAGI. The V end lost 4 bases, the J end lost 2 bases, and 18 bases lay between the germline ends. This CDR3 is 16 amino acids long. CDR3 DNA sequence: TGTGCCAGCAGTTTTGAAAAGGGCTCCCGTACCTACGAGCAGTACTTC. Its protein product is CASSFEKGSRTYEQYF.

The chain employs TRBV6-5 and TRBJ2-7; D call uncertain. The CDR3 runs to 13 residues. The V gene's germline CDR1 is MNHEY and CDR2 SVGAGI. V shed 6 bases and J shed 5 bases, with 14 bases lying between them. For the CDR3, the DNA is TGTGCCAGCAGGTTGGCAGGATCAGACGAGCAGTACTTC. It yields the protein CASRLAGSDEQYF.

This rearrangement joins TRBV9 to TRBJ1-2; no clear D gene. Germline V gene sequence: CDR1 SGDLS, CDR2 YYNGEE. This CDR3 has 16 amino acids. V dropped 4 bases and J dropped 0 bases, with 16 bases sitting between them. The CDR3 bases are TGTGCCAGCAGCCCGGACCCCCGGGTAACTAACTATGGCTACACCTTC. This sequence encodes CASSPDPRVTNYGYTF. The full variable domain, with the rest looked up from reference TRBV9 and TRBJ1-2, is DSGVTQTPKHLITATGQRVTLRCSPRSGDLSVYWYQQSLDQGLQFLIQYYNGEERAKGNILERFSAQQFPDLHSELNLSSLELGDSALYFCASSPDPRVTNYGYTFGSGTRLTVV.

The genes are TRBV7-3 and TRBJ2-7, with TRBD2 as a possible D gene (5 bases). The CDR3 covers 14 residues. Germline CDR1 and CDR2: SGHTA and FQGTGA. Trimming removed 5 bases from V and 2 bases from J, with 13 bases in between. CDR3 in DNA: TGTGCCAGCAGCCCCTCGAGCGGTGCCTACGAGCAGTACTTC. The encoded protein is CASSPSSGAYEQYF.

V gene TRBV4-3 combines with J gene TRBJ2-1; 8 nucleotides align to TRBD1. The CDR3 is 19 residues long. CDR1 is LGHNA, CDR2 YSLEER, per germline. V shed 1 base, J shed 0 bases, and the junction held 11 bases outside the gene matches. The CDR3 sequence: CASSQGAGGYGSSYNEQFF. DNA of the CDR3: TGCGCCAGCAGCCAAGGGGCAGGGGGCTATGGGAGCTCCTACAATGAGCAGTTCTTC.

This clone came up a few times. The rearrangement joins TRBV6-5 to TRBJ2-3; TRBD2 aligns across 8 bases. J gave up 1 base and V 5 bases, and 5 bases lay outside the gene matches. Germline V gene data show CDR1 as MNHEY and CDR2 as SVGAGI. The CDR3 contains 15 residues. Here the CDR3 reads CASSRSGDGTDTQYF. Here the CDR3 DNA reads TGTGCCAGCAGTCGTAGCGGGGACGGCACAGATACGCAGTATTTT.

Note on this clone: Germline is not matched at one junction end, which may reflect a read error. The chain joins TRBV19 to TRBJ2-2; a weak D match, TRBD2 (6 bases). The CDR3 is 14 amino acids. Germline V gene lookup returns CDR1 LNHDA and CDR2 SQIVND (reference sequence). The CDR3 bases are TGTGCCAGTATTATAGAGGAGGGGACCGGGGAGCTGTTTTTT. Translation gives CASIIEEGTGELFF.

This chain links TRBV18 with TRBJ1-5; D unresolved. The V and J ends lost 3 bases and 4 bases respectively, with 16 bases between them. This CDR3 comprises 16 residues. CDR1 is KGHSH, CDR2 LQKENI, per germline. This chain's CDR3 is CASSPYQEVDNQPQHF. For the CDR3, the DNA is TGTGCCAGCTCACCCTACCAGGAGGTAGATAATCAGCCCCAGCATTTT.

This chain links TRBV13 with TRBJ2-3, with 12 bases identical to TRBD2. The CDR3 length is 16 residues. V shed 4 bases, J shed 4 bases, and the junction held 6 bases outside the gene matches. Looked up from germline, CDR1 is PRHDT and CDR2 is FYEKMQ (reference sequence). The CDR3 protein is CASSSLAGGPSDTQYF. CDR3 bases: TGTGCCAGCAGCTCGCTAGCGGGGGGGCCCTCAGATACGCAGTATTTT.

This clone was observed once. The chain couples TRBV6-6 to TRBJ2-7, with D unclear. Looked up from germline, CDR1 is MNHNY and CDR2 is SVGAGI (reference sequence). The ends were cut back, 0 bases at V and 0 bases at J, with 12 bases in the middle. The CDR3 covers 16 residues. CDR3 nucleotides: TGTGCCAGCAGTTACTCCAGATCAAAGAGCTCCTACGAGCAGTACTTC. It is translated as CASSYSRSKSSYEQYF.

This clone was seen just once. Additional DNA sequences in this sample encode the identical CDR3. The chain uses TRBV10-3 and TRBJ2-1, with no clear D. CDR3 length: 12 amino acids. Trimming cost V 2 bases and J 15 bases, with 14 bases left between them. Germline CDR1 ENHRY, CDR2 SYGVKD. The CDR3 loop is CAISEGNSEVFF. For the CDR3, the DNA is TGTGCCATCAGTGAGGGGAACTCGGAAGTGTTCTTC.